Presented here are 23 T cell receptor beta chains from one specimen sequenced in a study of glioma-infiltrating T cells. The iRepertoire nested amplicon-rescue multiplex PCR amplified TCR alpha and beta CDR3s from RNA. TCRdb redid the calling of the multiplex PCR reads with MiXCR, one entry per CDR3 protein. The table includes around 180,000 distinct CDR3 sequences, under 55% detected once. The sample comprised glioma tissue, nonneoplastic brain tissue, or PBMCs (not recorded which). The receptor set was obtained from a human donor with low-grade glioma or glioblastoma, undergoing nonglioma brain surgery, or in good health (not recorded which).

This clonotype was counted only a few times. V usage is TRBV2 and J usage is TRBJ2-1; tentative D call: TRBD1 (5 bases). V dropped 10 bases and J dropped 8 bases, with 21 bases sitting between them. The CDR3 loop spans 14 amino acids. Germline V lookup: CDR1 SNHLY, CDR2 FYNNEI. CDR3 residues: CATKGERGFHEQFF. CDR3 bases: TGTGCCACAAAAGGGGAAAGGGGCTTCCATGAGCAGTTCTTC.

This sequence joins TRBV19 and TRBJ1-5; 8 bases agree with TRBD1. This CDR3 comprises 15 residues. V was clipped by 6 bases and J by 1 base; unmatched bases: 5. Germline values: CDR1 LNHDA, CDR2 SQIVND (reference sequence). Written as DNA, the CDR3 is TGTGCCAGTAGGACGCAGGGGGCAAGCAATCAGCCCCAGCATTTT. Its translation is CASRTQGASNQPQHF.

This clonotype was counted a few times. The chain couples TRBV28 to TRBJ2-1; TRBD2 might be the D (5 bases). CDR3 length: 16 residues. The V gene lost 5 bases and the J gene lost 7 bases, with 21 bases spanning the gap. From germline, CDR1 is MDHEN and CDR2 SYDVKM. CDR3 protein: CASSAAVAPYKNEQFF. The CDR3 DNA reads as TGTGCCAGCAGTGCCGCCGTAGCGCCTTATAAGAATGAGCAGTTCTTC.

This clonotype occurred many times. The J gene is TRBJ2-3, the V gene TRBV28; 9 nucleotides agree with TRBD1. J was trimmed by 4 bases and V by 4 bases; bases with no gene match: 6. Germline V lookup: CDR1 MDHEN, CDR2 SYDVKM. The CDR3 loop spans 15 amino acids. The DNA of the CDR3 is TGTGCCAGCAGTTATGGACAGGGGCGCGCAGATACGCAGTATTTT. Translating it yields CASSYGQGRADTQYF.

This clonotype was counted a few times. The J gene is TRBJ2-1, the V gene TRBV7-9; D ambiguous. This CDR3 spans 14 amino acids. Per germline, CDR1 SEHNR and CDR2 FQNEAQ (reference sequence). The V gene lost 2 bases and the J gene lost 4 bases, with 9 bases spanning the gap. This CDR3 reads CASSLSLEYNEQFF. The CDR3 region has the DNA TGTGCCAGCAGCTTATCTCTGGAGTACAATGAGCAGTTCTTC.

This clonotype was counted at least ten times. This chain uses TRBV28 with TRBJ2-3; D gene unclear. Germline CDR1 MDHEN, CDR2 SYDVKM. The ends were cut back, 6 bases at V and 7 bases at J, with 14 bases in the middle. This CDR3 comprises 13 residues. CDR3 in amino acids: CASRPTPGYTQYF. CDR3 nucleotide sequence: TGTGCCAGCAGGCCCACCCCTGGCTATACGCAGTATTTT.

Many counts were recorded for this clonotype. The chain uses TRBV2 and TRBJ2-3, with D hard to call. CDR3 length equals 12 residues. CDR1 is SNHLY, CDR2 FYNNEI, per germline. Trimming pared 8 bases from V and 2 bases from J, leaving 8 bases between. For the CDR3, the DNA is TGTGCCAGCGACGGAGACACAGATACGCAGTATTTT. Protein product: CASDGDTDTQYF.

There are many counts of this clonotype. The rearrangement uses TRBV11-2 and TRBJ2-5; perhaps TRBD2 as D (5 bases). This CDR3 spans 13 amino acids. The germline CDR1 and CDR2 sequences are SGHAT and FQNNGV. V was pared by 6 bases and J by 0 bases, with 8 bases between. The CDR3, as DNA: TGTGCCAGCAGTCCGGGGAACCAAGAGACCCAGTACTTC. Protein product: CASSPGNQETQYF.

Of note for this clonotype: A clone one base away is much larger, so this may be a read error. The rearrangement links TRBV3-1 to TRBJ2-3; D uncertain. The CDR3 spans 13 residues. V dropped 2 bases and J dropped 9 bases, with 12 bases sitting between them. Germline CDR1 LGHDT, CDR2 YNNKEL (reference sequence). The CDR3, as DNA: TGTGCCAGCAGCCAACTCAGAGAAGGAACGCAGTATTTT. This codes for CASSQLREGTQYF.

With regard to this clonotype: One end of the junction does not line up with germline, which may come from a read error. This chain joins TRBV11-2 and TRBJ2-3; D perhaps matches TRBD1 (5 bases). From germline, CDR1 is SGHAT and CDR2 FQNNGV. The CDR3 length is 14 residues. In DNA form, the CDR3 reads TGTGCCAGCAGCCAACGCCGAGTGACAGATAGGCAGTATTTT. It translates to CASSQRRVTDRQYF.

A note on this clonotype: With a much larger clone just one base away, this may be a read error. The chain combines TRBV28 with TRBJ1-3, with no clear D. The CDR3 runs to 17 residues. Germline V gene sequence: CDR1 MDHEN, CDR2 SYDVKM. CDR3 sequence: CAGSSGSAASSGNTIYF. CDR3 in DNA: TGTGCCGGCAGTTCTGGGTCGGCCGCAAGCTCTGGAAACACCATATATTTT.

This clonotype was seen ten or more times. The rearrangement uses TRBV7-2 and TRBJ2-1, with a weak D call TRBD1 (6 bases). The V gene lost 1 base and the J gene lost 7 bases, with 17 bases spanning the gap. There are 16 residues in the CDR3. CDR1 is SGHTA, CDR2 FQGNSA, per germline. The CDR3 reads CASSLDRDLLRNEQFF. The CDR3 region has the DNA TGTGCCAGCAGCTTAGACAGGGACCTATTAAGAAATGAGCAGTTCTTC.

This clonotype has ten or more counts. The rearrangement joins TRBV20-1 to TRBJ2-1; D gene uncertain. The V end lost 3 bases, the J end lost 10 bases, and 10 bases lay between the germline ends. This CDR3 is built from 11 residues. Germline V gene sequence: CDR1 DFQATT, CDR2 SNEGSKA (reference sequence). CDR3 amino acids: CSASLRVEQFF. CDR3 DNA sequence: TGCAGTGCTAGTCTTAGGGTAGAGCAGTTCTTC.

This clonotype was seen repeatedly, ten times or more. The chain uses TRBV27 and TRBJ2-1, with 10 bases lining up with TRBD2. This CDR3 is 17 amino acids long. Trimming cost V 4 bases and J 5 bases; bases outside gene matches: 11. Germline loops: CDR1 MNHEY, CDR2 SMNVEV (reference sequence). The CDR3 reads CASSSSGRAGPNNEQFF. In nucleotides, the CDR3 is TGTGCCAGCAGTTCCAGCGGGAGGGCCGGGCCAAACAATGAGCAGTTCTTC.

There are a few counts of this clonotype. The J gene is TRBJ2-4, the V gene TRBV29-1; D is perhaps TRBD2 (5 bases). Germline V gene lookup returns CDR1 SQVTM and CDR2 ANQGSEA. V lost 6 bases, J lost 8 bases, and 14 bases lay in between. The length of the CDR3 is 12 residues. The CDR3 coding sequence is TGCAGCGTGAGGGCCGGCGCGGACATTCAGTACTTC. Its translation is CSVRAGADIQYF.

Of note for this clonotype: A much bigger clone sits one base away, suggesting this may be a read error. V gene TRBV2 combines with J gene TRBJ1-4; D not certain. The CDR3 has 13 amino acids. Germline V gene data show CDR1 as SNHLY and CDR2 as FYNNEI. Trimming cost V 6 bases and J 12 bases, with 17 bases left between them. The CDR3 loop reads CASSMERASELFF. The DNA for the CDR3 is TGTGCCAGCAGCATGGAGAGGGCGAGTGAACTGTTTTTT.

The chain has TRBV28 and TRBJ2-7; D perhaps matches TRBD1 (6 bases). V lost 7 bases to trimming and J lost 6 bases, with 19 bases between them. This CDR3 region has 14 residues. CDR1 MDHEN and CDR2 SYDVKM come from the germline V gene. The CDR3 region has the DNA TGTGCCAGCATCCCAACAGGGATGATCTCCGAGCAGTACTTC. Translated, it gives CASIPTGMISEQYF.

This clonotype was picked up many times. The chain uses TRBV5-1 and TRBJ2-1; D possibly corresponds to TRBD2 (6 bases). This CDR3 comprises 14 residues. CDR1 is SGHRS and CDR2 is YFSETQ in the germline V gene. Trimming cost V 3 bases and J 7 bases, with 14 bases left between them. The CDR3 nucleotides are TGCGCCAGCAGCTCAGGACTATTGGAGAATGAGCAGTTCTTC. Protein sequence: CASSSGLLENEQFF.

On this clonotype: A read error is possible here, since a much larger clone lies one base away. The chain has TRBV28 and TRBJ1-4, with 12 bases lining up with TRBD1. The CDR3 runs 15 residues. Germline V lookup: CDR1 MDHEN, CDR2 SYDVKM. This CDR3 is CASRGQGALREKMFF. The CDR3, as DNA: TGTGCCAGCAGGGGACAGGGGGCGTTGAGAGAAAAAATGTTTTTT.

This clonotype was observed a few times. The genes are TRBV7-9 and TRBJ1-5; no firm D call. Trimming stripped 2 bases from V and 3 bases from J, with 5 bases between. Germline lookup yields CDR1 SEHNR and CDR2 FQNEAQ (reference sequence). The CDR3 has 13 residues. The DNA of the CDR3 is TGTGCCAGCAGCTTAATTTTCAATCAGCCCCAGCATTTT. Encoded protein: CASSLIFNQPQHF.

On this clonotype: Just one base apart from a much larger clone, this may be a read error. This rearrangement joins TRBV7-9 to TRBJ1-2; 7 bases align to TRBD1. Germline V gene data show CDR1 as SEHNR and CDR2 as FQNEAQ (reference sequence). Unmatched junction bases numbered 2, after V lost 6 bases and J lost 7 bases. CDR3 length equals 11 residues. CDR3 bases: TGTGCCAGCAGACAGGGGACTGGCTACACCTTC. As protein: CASRQGTGYTF.

This chain links TRBV20-1 with TRBJ2-7; D gene unclear. V was trimmed by 6 bases and J by 10 bases, leaving 16 bases between them. This CDR3 has 11 amino acids. Germline CDR1 and CDR2: DFQATT and SNEGSKA (reference sequence). CDR3 residues: CSAGVPWNQYF. The CDR3 bases are TGCAGTGCCGGAGTACCGTGGAACCAGTACTTC.

A remark on this clonotype: With a much larger clone just one base away, this may be a read error. The rearrangement uses TRBV28 and TRBJ1-2, with TRBD1 identical over 8 bases. J gave up 3 bases and V 9 bases, and 12 bases lay outside the gene matches. The germline gives CDR1 MDHEN, CDR2 SYDVKM. This CDR3 has 15 residues. CDR3 sequence: CARSLPGQGYYGYTF. DNA of the CDR3: TGTGCCAGAAGTCTACCAGGACAGGGATACTATGGCTACACCTTC.